The next 15 T cell receptor beta chains were all read from a single sample in a study of T cell changes during pregnancy in multiple sclerosis. Here immunoSEQ multiplex PCR was the method, and the copy in TCRdb shows in-frame clones only, minus some. The sample yields approximately 110,000 clones, about 90% seen once. This material consisted of peripheral blood, taken in the third trimester of pregnancy. The receptors originated from a female donor with multiple sclerosis, enrolled in a pregnancy study.

The rearrangement uses TRBV5-1 and TRBJ1-1, with 9 positions matching TRBD1. CDR3 length equals 15 residues. V was clipped by 4 bases and J by 3 bases; unmatched bases: 7. Per germline, CDR1 SGHRS and CDR2 YFSETQ. As DNA, the CDR3 is TGCGCCAGCAGCCTATGGACAGGGGAGGACACTGAAGCTTTCTTT. As protein: CASSLWTGEDTEAFF. Full variable domain (missing parts from reference TRBV5-1 and TRBJ1-1): KAGVTQTPRYLIKTRGQQVTLSCSPISGHRSVSWYQQTPGQGLQFLFEYFSETQRNKGNFPGRFSGRQFSNSRSEMNVSTLELGDSALYLCASSLWTGEDTEAFFGQGTRLTVV.

The sample holds a few counts of this clone. This sequence joins TRBV19 and TRBJ1-5; 11 nucleotides align to TRBD1. There are 16 residues in the CDR3. The V gene's germline CDR1 is LNHDA and CDR2 SQIVND (reference sequence). Unmatched junction bases numbered 8, after V lost 5 bases and J lost 5 bases. CDR3: CASSPPGQGDHQPQHF. CDR3 DNA sequence: TGTGCCAGTAGTCCACCGGGACAGGGGGATCATCAGCCCCAGCATTTT.

The chain uses TRBV28 and TRBJ1-5; 9 nucleotides align to TRBD1. The CDR3 loop spans 15 amino acids. Germline V gene lookup returns CDR1 MDHEN and CDR2 SYDVKM. V lost 9 bases, J lost 7 bases, and 13 bases stayed unmatched. The CDR3 DNA is TGTGCCAGTCGAACGCCGACAGGGGGAGGCCAGCCCCAGCATTTT. It encodes CASRTPTGGGQPQHF.

A few counts support this clone. This chain uses TRBV6-5 with TRBJ1-1; 11 bases align to TRBD1. V was pared by 6 bases and J by 7 bases, with 4 bases of the junction left unmatched. Germline loops: CDR1 MNHEY, CDR2 SVGAGI. The CDR3 spans 13 residues. CDR3 coding DNA: TGTGCCAGCAGCGGACAGGGGGCAATTGAAGCTTTCTTT. It is translated as CASSGQGAIEAFF.

The chain recombines TRBV30 with TRBJ1-4, with 7 bases aligning to TRBD1. This CDR3 has 11 residues. Germline V gene sequence: CDR1 GTSNPN, CDR2 SVGIG (reference sequence). J was trimmed by 8 bases and V by 7 bases; bases with no gene match: 4. The CDR3 protein is CASGQQEKLFF. The CDR3 bases are TGTGCCTCGGGACAGCAGGAAAAACTGTTTTTT.

The chain combines TRBV11-3 with TRBJ1-1; 8 bases are shared with TRBD1. This CDR3 is built from 14 residues. The J segment lost 2 bases and the V segment lost 4 bases, leaving 3 bases of the junction unmatched. Germline values: CDR1 SGHNT, CDR2 YENEEA. CDR3 DNA: TGTGCCAGCAGCTACGGACAGGGAAACACTGAAGCTTTCTTT. Protein sequence: CASSYGQGNTEAFF. The full variable domain, completed using reference TRBV11-3 and TRBJ1-1, is EAGVVQSPRYKIIEKKQPVAFWCNPISGHNTLYWYLQNLGQGPELLIRYENEEAVDDSQLPKDRFSAERLKGVDSTLKIQPAELGDSAVYLCASSYGQGNTEAFFGQGTRLTVV.

Here the CDR3 DNA reads TGTGCCAGCAGCACGCTTTGGGAAGACCAACAGGGTTATGGCTACACCTTC. Its protein product is CASSTLWEDQQGYGYTF. The V call is TRBV5-8, the J call TRBJ1-2; D perhaps matches TRBD1 (6 bases). V was cut by 4 bases and J by 5 bases, with 24 bases left in between. The CDR3 spans 17 residues. Germline CDR1 and CDR2: SGHTS and YDEGEE.

This sequence joins TRBV28 and TRBJ1-5; D may be TRBD1 (5 bases). V lost 10 bases, J lost 2 bases, and 15 bases lay in between. The CDR3 covers 14 residues. Looked up from germline, CDR1 is MDHEN and CDR2 is SYDVKM. The CDR3 region has the DNA TGTGCCATCAAGGCCTCAGGGCGCAATCAGCCCCAGCATTTT. It codes for CAIKASGRNQPQHF.

The gene calls are TRBV7-6 and TRBJ2-5; 8 nucleotides align to TRBD1. V lost 0 bases and J lost 4; bases outside the gene matches: 13. Per germline, CDR1 SGHVS and CDR2 FNYEAQ. The CDR3 runs to 18 residues. The DNA for the CDR3 is TGTGCCAGCAGCTTAGCGGTCTGGACAGGGAGGTTCGGAGAGACCCAGTACTTC. As protein: CASSLAVWTGRFGETQYF.

The rearrangement joins TRBV5-6 to TRBJ2-4, with D possibly matching TRBD2 (6 bases). Between the trimmed V and J ends, which lost 4 bases and 6 bases, there was a span of 17 bases. The CDR3 loop spans 15 amino acids. Per the germline V gene, CDR1 is SGHDT and CDR2 is YYEEEE. The CDR3 sequence: CASSPTWGDGNIQYF. The CDR3 bases are TGTGCCAGCAGCCCTACCTGGGGGGACGGAAACATTCAGTACTTC.

The genes are TRBV27 and TRBJ2-2, with D perhaps TRBD2 (6 bases). This CDR3 has 18 residues. Trimming stripped 4 bases from V and 0 bases from J, with 18 bases between. In germline, CDR1 is MNHEY, CDR2 SMNVEV (reference sequence). The CDR3 DNA reads TGTGCCAGCAGTTCCTCGTGGGGGGAGTCCGCGAACACCGGGGAGCTGTTTTTT. This sequence encodes CASSSSWGESANTGELFF.

This chain connects TRBV5-6 to TRBJ2-1, with 7 bases identical to TRBD1. The CDR3 is made up of 15 amino acids. CDR1 and CDR2 from the germline V gene are SGHDT and YYEEEE. Trimming at V came to 5 bases and at J to 7 bases, leaving 12 bases not matched to a gene. The CDR3 loop is CASSFRQGWVNEQFF. CDR3 nucleotides: TGTGCCAGCAGTTTCAGACAGGGATGGGTTAATGAGCAGTTCTTC.

This chain joins TRBV5-4 and TRBJ2-7, with TRBD1 matching over 8 bases. The CDR3 is 14 amino acids. J lost 5 bases, V lost 0 bases, and 4 bases had no gene match. CDR1 and CDR2 (germline): SGHNT, YYREEE (reference sequence). CDR3 protein: CASSLGTGSNEQYF. The CDR3 DNA sequence: TGTGCCAGCAGCTTGGGGACAGGGAGCAACGAGCAGTACTTC.

V gene TRBV5-1 combines with J gene TRBJ2-5; weak D call: TRBD2 (6 bases). The J call is uncertain, as TRBJ2-7 better fits the DNA end. This CDR3 has 14 residues. In germline, CDR1 is SGHRS, CDR2 YFSETQ. CDR3 region: CASSLEAGPYEQYF. The CDR3 DNA sequence: TGCGCCAGCAGCTTGGAAGCGGGCCCCTACGAGCAGTACTTC.

The gene calls are TRBV9 and TRBJ1-4; perhaps TRBD1 as D (6 bases). The CDR3 contains 17 residues. CDR1 is SGDLS, CDR2 YYNGEE, per germline. V was shortened by 0 bases and J by 1 base, with 13 bases between the two germline ends. Written as DNA, the CDR3 is TGTGCCAGCAGCGTAGTTGAGGGGGGGGTAACTAATGAAAAACTGTTTTTT. Its translation: CASSVVEGGVTNEKLFF.